This entry describes one T cell receptor beta chain. Authors' methods: Reference gene primer amplification gave estimated nucleated cell counts. Clones were read by immunoSEQ multiplex PCR, and TCRdb kept only the in-frame ones, dropping some. The D gene and trimming were derived from the DNA, and the V and J assignments and clone size from that table. The sample includes tens of thousands of clones, around 85% of them seen just once. These data are taken from a study of blood T cell repertoires in COVID-19. The CDR3 extends over 16 amino acids. CDR1 is GTSNPN, CDR2 SVGIG, per germline (reference sequence). V shed 5 bases, J shed 0 bases, and the junction held 10 bases outside the gene matches.

The V and J genes are TRBV30 and TRBJ1-5; TRBD1 matches at 7 bases. The sequence was obtained from a man aged 65 to 79 with acute or convalescent COVID-19. The sequencing input was peripheral blood. Written as DNA, the CDR3 is TGTGCCTGGGATTACAGGGGAGGTAGTAGCAATCAGCCCCAGCATTTT. It yields the protein CAWDYRGGSSNQPQHF.